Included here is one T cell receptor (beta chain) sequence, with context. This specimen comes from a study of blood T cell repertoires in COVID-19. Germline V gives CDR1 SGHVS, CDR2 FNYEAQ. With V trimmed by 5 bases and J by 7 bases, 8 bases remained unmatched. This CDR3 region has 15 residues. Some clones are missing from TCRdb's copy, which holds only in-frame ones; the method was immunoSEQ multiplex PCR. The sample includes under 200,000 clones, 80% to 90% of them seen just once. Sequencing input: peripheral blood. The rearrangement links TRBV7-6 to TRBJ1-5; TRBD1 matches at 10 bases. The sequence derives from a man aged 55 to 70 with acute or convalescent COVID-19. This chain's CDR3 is CASSPGQGLRQPQHF. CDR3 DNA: TGTGCCAGCAGCCCGGGACAGGGGCTCCGACAGCCCCAGCATTTT.